This T cell receptor beta chain stems from a study of CD8+CD57+ T cells in acquired aplastic anemia. Across the whole study: Isolated CD4+ and CD8+ cells, once sorted, yielded DNA averaging about 3 ug. Study-wide findings and caveats: Researchers report that around 31 CD8+ CDR3 sequences appeared in both patients and controls.

Patients included in sequencing had previously demonstrated CD8+CD57+ cell expansion by flow cytometry. Severe acquired aplastic anemia was the diagnosis recorded for all patients. By the time of blood sampling, patients had still received no therapy. Points on this clonotype: The antigen remains undetermined.

In germline, CDR1 is SGHVS, CDR2 FNYEAQ. This CDR3 is 20 amino acids long. Germline trimming cut 6 bases from V and 2 bases from J; bases unmatched to any gene: 22. Profiling of TCR beta VDJ combinations and CDR3 sequences used genomic DNA as template. Each CDR3 protein gets one entry after TCRdb re-called the reads with MiXCR. The table records fewer than 250,000 distinct CDR3 sequences, approximately 45% of them present only once. The chain has TRBV7-6 and TRBJ2-7; TRBD1 aligns across 10 bases. The receptor was derived from a human donor with aplastic anemia. Specimen: sorted CD4+, CD8+, or CD8+CD57+ T cells (not recorded which) from PBMCs. The CDR3 nucleotides read TGTGCCAGCAGTACCAATGTCGACCTCCCGGGGACAGGGGACCCCTACGAGCAGTACTTC. Protein sequence: CASSTNVDLPGTGDPYEQYF.